The present T cell receptor (beta chain) was sequenced within a study of shared clonotypes between healthy human individuals. Study-level information: The cohort had two women and three men, ages 18 to 49.

Every contributor of samples was a Caucasian grown-up residing in Nashville, Tennessee. The CDR3 has 14 residues. Trimming took 6 bases from V and 6 from J; bases not matched to a gene: 7. Germline loops: CDR1 SGHRS, CDR2 YFSETQ. TCRdb's copy holds only in-frame clones and misses some; the assay was immunoSEQ multiplex PCR. The data show some 1.5 million clones, around 98% seen once. What was sequenced was naive CD4+ T cells sorted from blood. Subset noted: CD45RA+ positively selected. J is TRBJ2-2 and V is TRBV5-1, with TRBD1 identical over 8 bases. This clonotype was obtained from a man aged 30 to 39 in good health. The chain's CDR3 is CASTLLTGAGELFF. The CDR3 DNA is TGCGCCAGCACCCTCCTGACAGGGGCCGGGGAGCTGTTTTTT.